The TCR beta chain under discussion was sequenced for a study of blood T cells in healthy people across ages. Study-wide context: Template switching captured about one barcoded beta molecule per two T cells. Points from the study as a whole: A roughly linear fall in TCR beta diversity per million T cells was seen with increasing age. The CMV status of each donor remained undetermined, and this could have confounded shifts in expanded clonotypes.

A sample-barcoded 5' primer and a J-beta primer mix were used in a second PCR of roughly 6 to 11 cycles. Each cDNA molecule received a tag from a template-switch adaptor that had 12 random nucleotides. TCRdb re-called the 5' RACE reads through MiXCR, storing one row per CDR3 protein. The table has over 950,000 distinct CDR3 sequences, roughly 51% seen once; the top ten hold about a fifth. This clonotype turned up a few times. Its antigen remains unidentified. This CDR3 is built from 15 residues. The trim removed 3 bases at V and 4 bases at J, leaving 9 bases unmatched. Germline lookup yields CDR1 MNHEY and CDR2 SMNVEV (reference sequence).

Material for sequencing was blood. This chain links TRBV27 with TRBJ2-7; 7 bases line up with TRBD1. This TCR derives from a woman aged 60-75 years in good health. The CDR3 sequence is CASSLGSGRGYEQYF. The CDR3 DNA reads TGTGCCAGCAGTTTGGGCTCGGGCAGGGGGTACGAGCAGTACTTC.